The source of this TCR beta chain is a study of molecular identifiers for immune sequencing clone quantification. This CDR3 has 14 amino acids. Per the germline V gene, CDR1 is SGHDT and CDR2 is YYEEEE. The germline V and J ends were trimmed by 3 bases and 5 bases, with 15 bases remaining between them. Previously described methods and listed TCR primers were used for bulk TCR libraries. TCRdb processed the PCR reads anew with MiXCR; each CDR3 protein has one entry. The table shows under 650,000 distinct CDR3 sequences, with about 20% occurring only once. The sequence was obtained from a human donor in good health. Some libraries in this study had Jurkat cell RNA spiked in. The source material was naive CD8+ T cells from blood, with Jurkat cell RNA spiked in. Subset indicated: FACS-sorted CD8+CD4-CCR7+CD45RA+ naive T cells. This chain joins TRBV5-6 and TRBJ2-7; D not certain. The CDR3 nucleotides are TGTGCCAGCAGCTACACATACCGGGCCAACGAGCAGTACTTC. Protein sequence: CASSYTYRANEQYF.